One and the same sample provided the 25 T cell receptor beta chains below, sequenced in a study of blood T cell repertoires in COVID-19. TCRdb's copy holds only in-frame clones and misses some; the assay was immunoSEQ multiplex PCR. The table has 350,000 to 450,000 clones, approximately 86% seen once; the top ten hold around 2.9%. Material: peripheral blood. Receptors were obtained from a human donor in a cohort sampled during active COVID-19.

The J gene is TRBJ2-2, the V gene TRBV7-3; the match to TRBD2 covers 10 bases. After removal of 4 bases from V and 2 bases from J, the junction contained 7 bases not matched to a gene. Germline V gene sequence: CDR1 SGHTA, CDR2 FQGTGA. The CDR3 covers 17 residues. CDR3 nucleotide sequence: TGTGCCAGCAGCTCCCCAGCGGGAGGGCCAAACACCGGGGAGCTGTTTTTT. It yields the protein CASSSPAGGPNTGELFF. Full variable domain (outside the CDR3, taken from reference TRBV7-3 and TRBJ2-2): GAGVSQTPSNKVTEKGKYVELRCDPISGHTALYWYRQSLGQGPEFLIYFQGTGAADDSGLPNDRFFAVRPEGSVSTLKIQRTERGDSAVYLCASSSPAGGPNTGELFFGEGSRLTVL.

This rearrangement joins TRBV3-1 (or the pseudogene TRBV3-2) to TRBJ1-2; unclear D gene. The germline V gene encodes CDR1 LGHDT and CDR2 YNNKEL (reference sequence). V lost 5 bases and J lost 4, with 8 bases in between. This CDR3 has 12 residues. Written as DNA, the CDR3 is TGTGCCAGCAGCACAAACAGCTATGGCTACACCTTC. Protein product: CASSTNSYGYTF.

The rearrangement joins TRBV19 to TRBJ2-5; 7 bases map to TRBD2. The CDR3 loop spans 15 amino acids. The ends lost 1 base at V and 5 bases at J; junction bases unmatched: 7. Germline V gene sequence: CDR1 LNHDA, CDR2 SQIVND (reference sequence). The CDR3 nucleotides read TGTGCCAGTAGTATAGGTCCCGGGGGGTTGGAGACCCAGTACTTC. It is translated as CASSIGPGGLETQYF.

The chain combines TRBV6-5 with TRBJ2-1; no firm D call. There are 11 residues in the CDR3. The germline gives CDR1 MNHEY, CDR2 SVGAGI. V gave up 4 bases and J gave up 9 bases, with 7 bases separating them. The DNA of the CDR3 is TGTGCCAGCAGTTCAGAGGTTGAGCAGTTCTTC. It translates to CASSSEVEQFF.

As for this clone: The sample holds other DNA sequences that translate to the same CDR3. This rearrangement joins TRBV5-1 to TRBJ2-5; the match to TRBD1 covers 9 bases. The CDR3 length is 13 residues. Germline V gene lookup returns CDR1 SGHRS and CDR2 YFSETQ. Losses at the gene ends were 5 bases for V and 4 bases for J; bases not matched to a gene: 3. CDR3 DNA sequence: TGCGCCAGCAGACAGGGGGCAGGAGAGACCCAGTACTTC. Its protein product is CASRQGAGETQYF.

On this clone itself: At one boundary the junction diverges from the germline segment, which might be a read error. The rearrangement links TRBV7-7 to TRBJ1-2, with a possible D match to TRBD1 (6 bases). Germline CDR1 and CDR2: SSHAT and FNYEAQ (reference sequence). The CDR3 is 15 residues long. The CDR3: CASSLVPGTNYGYTF. As DNA, the CDR3 is TGTGCTAGCAGCTTAGTTCCAGGGACAAACTATGGCTACACCTTC.

Details on this clone: Other DNA sequences within the sample encode an identical CDR3. The chain joins TRBV7-8 to TRBJ2-5; D remains unclear. V lost 1 base and J lost 3, with 6 bases in between. The CDR3 spans 13 residues. Germline-derived CDR1 and CDR2 are SGHVS and FQNEAQ. This CDR3 reads CASSLDREETQYF. CDR3 DNA sequence: TGTGCCAGCAGCTTAGATCGGGAAGAGACCCAGTACTTC.

The rearrangement links TRBV4-1 to TRBJ2-7, with 11 bases aligning to TRBD2. With V trimmed by 6 bases and J by 4 bases, 8 bases remained unmatched. CDR3 length: 15 residues. Looked up from germline, CDR1 is MGHRA and CDR2 is YSYEKL. Here the CDR3 DNA reads TGCGCCAGCAGTCCTACTAGCGGGAGCATGTACGAGCAGTACTTC. Translated, it gives CASSPTSGSMYEQYF.

The J gene is TRBJ1-1, the V gene TRBV9; 8 bases map to TRBD1. CDR3 length equals 13 residues. Germline V gene sequence: CDR1 SGDLS, CDR2 YYNGEE. V lost 4 bases, J lost 6 bases, and 5 bases stayed unmatched. This CDR3 is CASSTGTGSEAFF. The CDR3 bases are TGTGCCAGCAGCACCGGGACAGGTTCTGAAGCTTTCTTT.

The chain joins TRBV12-3 or TRBV12-4 to TRBJ1-1; 7 bases agree with TRBD1. The length of the CDR3 is 11 residues. V lost 5 bases, J lost 7 bases, and 1 base stayed unmatched. The CDR3 loop is CASSDRVEAFF. The CDR3 nucleotides are TGTGCCAGCAGTGACAGGGTTGAAGCTTTCTTT.

This clone was seen a single time. The chain couples TRBV7-9 to TRBJ2-7; 8 nucleotides align to TRBD2. The CDR3 totals 14 residues. V dropped 3 bases and J dropped 6; count of bases not matched to a gene: 7. Germline CDR1 reads SEHNR; CDR2 reads FQNEAQ (reference sequence). The CDR3 reads CASSFASGPTEQYF. CDR3 nucleotide sequence: TGTGCCAGCAGCTTCGCTAGCGGGCCCACCGAGCAGTACTTC.

This clone has a handful of counts. The gene calls are TRBV28 and TRBJ1-2, with D possibly being TRBD1 (6 bases). The CDR3 consists of 16 residues. Trimming took off 6 bases at V and 2 bases at J, with 19 bases between the two ends. Germline V gene lookup returns CDR1 MDHEN and CDR2 SYDVKM. CDR3 in DNA: TGTGCCAGCAGCCTCCGGGGGGGCCCTGTAAACTATGGCTACACCTTC. This translates into CASSLRGGPVNYGYTF.

This clone was observed a single time. This rearrangement joins TRBV29-1 to TRBJ2-7; the D is unclear. Germline loops: CDR1 SQVTM, CDR2 ANQGSEA. Trimming took 4 bases from V and 7 from J, leaving 14 bases between them. The CDR3 has 12 residues. DNA for the CDR3: TGCAGCGTTGCCCTTGTCCTTCGGGAGCAGTACTTC. This sequence encodes CSVALVLREQYF.

The chain couples TRBV19 to TRBJ1-3; TRBD1 aligns across 10 bases. Germline loops: CDR1 LNHDA, CDR2 SQIVND (reference sequence). The CDR3 totals 16 residues. Trimming removed 5 bases from V and 0 bases from J; junction bases left unmatched: 4. In nucleotides, the CDR3 is TGTGCCAGTAGTCACGGACAGGGGGACTCTGGAAACACCATATATTTT. It codes for CASSHGQGDSGNTIYF.

The V call is TRBV30, the J call TRBJ2-7; TRBD1 matches 7 bases. With V trimmed by 2 bases and J by 0 bases, 7 bases remained unmatched. The CDR3 sequence is 15 residues long. Germline CDR1 GTSNPN, CDR2 SVGIG (reference sequence). The CDR3 sequence is CAWSPYRGSSYEQYF. The DNA for the CDR3 is TGTGCCTGGAGTCCCTACAGGGGTTCCTCCTACGAGCAGTACTTC.

The chain links TRBV9 to TRBJ2-3; D is possibly TRBD2 (6 bases). The germline V and J ends were trimmed by 0 bases and 9 bases, with 14 bases remaining between them. Germline CDR1 reads SGDLS; CDR2 reads YYNGEE. The CDR3 sequence is 14 residues long. The CDR3 sequence: CASSVATGGVTQYF. In nucleotides, the CDR3 is TGTGCCAGCAGCGTAGCTACCGGAGGGGTCACGCAGTATTTT.

The V call is TRBV7-2, the J call TRBJ2-5, with unresolved D. The CDR3 length is 13 residues. Germline CDR1 reads SGHTA; CDR2 reads FQGNSA. Trimming took 3 bases from V and 2 from J, leaving 7 bases between them. Here the CDR3 DNA reads TGTGCCAGCAGCTTGACTCCACAAGAGACCCAGTACTTC. The encoded protein is CASSLTPQETQYF.

This clone was seen once. The J gene is TRBJ2-7, the V gene TRBV28; TRBD2 agrees at 14 bases. V shed 6 bases, J shed 0 bases, and the junction held 7 bases outside the gene matches. The V gene's germline CDR1 is MDHEN and CDR2 SYDVKM. This CDR3 has 17 amino acids. In nucleotides, the CDR3 is TGTGCCAGCAGCAAGACTAGCGGGGGGGCCGGCTCCTACGAGCAGTACTTC. It codes for CASSKTSGGAGSYEQYF.

The chain carries TRBV14 and TRBJ2-7; the match to TRBD1 covers 7 bases. The V segment lost 0 bases and the J segment 1 base; nucleotides outside the gene matches: 6. The V gene's germline CDR1 is SGHDN and CDR2 FVKESK. This CDR3 is built from 16 residues. In nucleotides, the CDR3 is TGTGCCAGCAGCCAAGATCCCCCGGGACAGTCCTACGAGCAGTACTTC. Amino acids: CASSQDPPGQSYEQYF.

The rearrangement links TRBV10-1 to TRBJ2-7, with a weak D call TRBD1 (7 bases). Per the germline V gene, CDR1 is WNHNN and CDR2 is SYGVQD (reference sequence). The CDR3 length is 15 residues. The V end lost 5 bases, the J end lost 4 bases, and 18 bases lay between the germline ends. CDR3 in DNA: TGCGCCAGCAGTCGCCAGGGGGGAGGCTCTTACGAGCAGTACTTC. Its translation is CASSRQGGGSYEQYF.

This chain joins TRBV15 and TRBJ2-1; the match to TRBD2 covers 7 bases. The CDR3 contains 14 residues. The V gene's germline CDR1 is LNHNV and CDR2 YYDKDF (reference sequence). Germline trimming cut 3 bases from V and 7 bases from J; bases unmatched to any gene: 6. CDR3: CATSRVSGWNEQFF. The CDR3 region has the DNA TGTGCCACCAGCAGGGTTAGCGGGTGGAATGAGCAGTTCTTC.

DNA of the CDR3: TGCGCCAGCAGCTTTTCTGGGGGCTGGACTAATGAAAAACTGTTTTTT. Its translation is CASSFSGGWTNEKLFF. The V and J genes are TRBV5-1 and TRBJ1-4, with D possibly TRBD1 on 6 matching bases. The germline gives CDR1 SGHRS, CDR2 YFSETQ. The CDR3 spans 16 residues. V lost 2 bases to trimming and J lost 2 bases, with 13 bases between them.

This sequence joins TRBV18 and TRBJ1-1; possibly TRBD1 for D (6 bases). V was pared by 3 bases and J by 3 bases, with 17 bases between. Germline CDR1 KGHSH, CDR2 LQKENI. This CDR3 is built from 16 residues. The CDR3 DNA reads TGTGCCAGCTCACCCCCAGGGAGGGGGGGGGACACTGAAGCTTTCTTT. Protein sequence: CASSPPGRGGDTEAFF.

The V call is TRBV19, the J call TRBJ2-3, with 10 positions matching TRBD1. The CDR3 length is 16 residues. Germline lookup yields CDR1 LNHDA and CDR2 SQIVND (reference sequence). After removal of 4 bases from V and 4 bases from J, the junction contained 8 bases not matched to a gene. Here the CDR3 reads CASSTSRDRGADTQYF. The CDR3 DNA reads as TGTGCCAGTAGTACCTCCCGGGACAGGGGAGCAGATACGCAGTATTTT. Variable domain in full (rest from reference TRBV19 and TRBJ2-3): DGGITQSPKYLFRKEGQNVTLSCEQNLNHDAMYWYRQDPGQGLRLIYYSQIVNDFQKGDIAEGYSVSREKKESFPLTVTSAQKNPTAFYLCASSTSRDRGADTQYFGPGTRLTVL.

The V gene is TRBV15, the J gene TRBJ1-4; D is undetermined. In germline, CDR1 is LNHNV, CDR2 YYDKDF (reference sequence). The CDR3 sequence is 14 residues long. Trimming pared 1 base from V and 4 bases from J, leaving 7 bases between. CDR3 in amino acids: CATSRGADNEKLFF. The CDR3, as DNA: TGTGCCACCAGCAGAGGGGCCGATAATGAAAAACTGTTTTTT. Based on the CDR3 plus reference TRBV15 and TRBJ1-4, the full variable domain is DAMVIQNPRYQVTQFGKPVTLSCSQTLNHNVMYWYQQKSSQAPKLLFHYYDKDFNNEADTPDNFQSRRPNTSFCFLDIRSPGLGDTAMYLCATSRGADNEKLFFGSGTQLSVL.